The rows below give T cell receptor beta chains drawn from one sample of a study of cytomegalovirus exposure and HLA in healthy donors. The assay was immunoSEQ multiplex PCR, and TCRdb's table has in-frame clones only and misses some. The table has fewer than 200,000 clones, around 69% seen once. Material: PBMCs. These receptors all stem from a man in his sixties in good health and CMV-seronegative. Both conserved end residues are part of each CDR3. A D gene is named only where the DNA matches it firmly. Rows give clone size only sometimes, using once, few, many, or a class for an expanded clone.

j_call	cdr3_length	v_call	clone_size	d_call	cdr3_nt	cdr3_aa
TRBJ2-1	14	TRBV9	NA	TRBD2	TGTGCCAGCAGCCCCGGACTAGCGGGCAATGAGCAGTTCTTC	CASSPGLAGNEQFF
TRBJ1-2	13	TRBV7-9	NA	TRBD1	TGTGCCAGCAGCCTGGGTGAACAGGGGGCGGCCACCTTC	CASSLGEQGAATF
TRBJ2-2	15	TRBV7-2	NA	NA	TGTGCCAGCAGCTTTCGGCAGGCGAACACCGGGGAGCTGTTTTTT	CASSFRQANTGELFF
TRBJ1-4	14	TRBV4-1	NA	NA	TGCGCCAGCAGCCTAAACAGTCCTAATGAAAAACTGTTTTTT	CASSLNSPNEKLFF
TRBJ2-3	15	TRBV30	NA	NA	TGTGCCTGGAGTCTAGGACCCGCAGCGGTCGATACGCAGTATTTT	CAWSLGPAAVDTQYF
TRBJ1-5	13	TRBV19	NA	TRBD1	TGTGCCAGTAGGACAGGGGCCCCTCAGCCCCAGCATTTT	CASRTGAPQPQHF
TRBJ2-1	14	TRBV2	NA	NA	TGTGCCACCAACAGGGCCCCTTTCTACAATGAGCAGTTCTTC	CATNRAPFYNEQFF
TRBJ1-4	15	TRBV6-5	NA	TRBD1	TGTGCCAGCAGGCGCAGGGGGCAGGAGGATGAAAAACTGTTTTTT	CASRRRGQEDEKLFF
TRBJ1-2	15	TRBV19	NA	TRBD1	TGTGCCAGCGCCTCCCGGACAGGGAATAACTATGGCTACACCTTC	CASASRTGNNYGYTF
TRBJ1-3	18	TRBV19	few	NA	TGTGCCAGTAGTATTTTCACCGCGACAGCCTACTCTGGAAACACCATATATTTT	CASSIFTATAYSGNTIYF
TRBJ2-1	14	TRBV9	NA	TRBD1	TGTGCCAGCAGCGCGAGACAGGGGTTCAATGAGCAGTTCTTC	CASSARQGFNEQFF
TRBJ2-5	13	TRBV27	NA	TRBD1	TGTGCCATCCGGGACAGGGCGTCTGATACCCAGTACTTC	CAIRDRASDTQYF
TRBJ2-3	15	TRBV7-9	NA	NA	TGTGCCAGCAGCTCCCTTCAAGTTGAGGGGGGGGGTCGGTATTTT	CASSSLQVEGGGRYF
TRBJ1-6	15	TRBV7-2	NA	NA	TGTGCCAGCAGCTTAGTAGGCAGGGCAAATTCACCCCTCCACTTT	CASSLVGRANSPLHF
TRBJ2-1	13	TRBV10-3	NA	TRBD1	TGTGCCATCAGACAGGGGGCCTACAATGAGCAGTTCTTC	CAIRQGAYNEQFF
TRBJ2-7	12	TRBV6-5	NA	NA	TGTGCCAGCAGTGGCGGGGCCGGCGAGCAGTACTTC	CASSGGAGEQYF
TRBJ2-7	16	TRBV28	NA	TRBD2	TGTGCCAGCGAGTCCGGGACTAGCACAAGGTCGGGCGAGCAGTACTTC	CASESGTSTRSGEQYF
TRBJ1-3	13	TRBV6-1	NA	NA	TGTGCCAGCAGTGACAGGGCCGGAAACACCATATATTTT	CASSDRAGNTIYF
TRBJ2-5	14	TRBV18	NA	TRBD1	TGTGCCAGCTCGGGGACAGGGGGCGCGGAGACCCAGTACTTC	CASSGTGGAETQYF
TRBJ2-1	12	TRBV7-2	NA	NA	TGTGCCAGCAGCCCCGAGGCAACGGTACAGTTCTTC	CASSPEATVQFF
TRBJ2-5	14	TRBV7-9	NA	NA	TGTGCCAGCAGCTCGGGACACACCCTCGAAACCCAGTACTTC	CASSSGHTLETQYF
TRBJ1-4	16	TRBV4-1	NA	NA	TGCGCCAGCAGCCAAGATTTAGGGCAGGGGCGCGAAAAACTGTTTTTT	CASSQDLGQGREKLFF
TRBJ2-1	14	TRBV9	once	TRBD2	TGTGCCAGCAGCGTCCCCGGCGGGAGTGCTGAGCAGTTCTTC	CASSVPGGSAEQFF
TRBJ2-2	16	TRBV5-1	once	TRBD2	TGCGCCAGCAGCTCTGGACTAGCGGGAGGTGCGGGGGAGCTGTTTTTT	CASSSGLAGGAGELFF
TRBJ1-2	14	TRBV6-5	few	NA	TGTGCCAGCAGTTCCGCAGGGCCTAACTATGGCTACACCTTC	CASSSAGPNYGYTF
TRBJ1-6	15	TRBV11-2	NA	NA	TGTGCCAGCAGCTTAGTAGGCGGGACGGATTCACCCCTCCACTTT	CASSLVGGTDSPLHF
TRBJ1-2	15	TRBV19	NA	TRBD1	TGTGCCAGTAGTGACCGACAGGGGGCTGACTATGGCTACACCTTC	CASSDRQGADYGYTF
TRBJ2-4	11	TRBV19	NA	TRBD2	TGTGCCAGTAGTCGGGGGGGCGCTAGAACCTTC	CASSRGGARTF
TRBJ2-2	13	TRBV14	NA	NA	TGTGCCAGCAGCCAAATAAGAGCCGGGGAGCTGTTTTTT	CASSQIRAGELFF
TRBJ1-6	16	TRBV6-6	NA	NA	TGTGCCAGCAGTTACAAGCGGGGAGGTAGCGATTCACCCCTCCACTTT	CASSYKRGGSDSPLHF
TRBJ1-2	14	TRBV6-5	NA	TRBD1	TGTGCCAGCAGGAAACAGGGGGCGCAGTATGGCTACACCTTC	CASRKQGAQYGYTF
TRBJ1-1	11	TRBV7-9	NA	NA	TGTGCCAGCAGCTTAGAATCAGAAGCTTTCTTT	CASSLESEAFF
TRBJ1-4	14	TRBV27	NA	NA	TGTGCCAGCAGGGGGGGGGTAACTAATGAAAAACTGTTTTTT	CASRGGVTNEKLFF
TRBJ1-1	14	TRBV10-3	NA	NA	TGTGCCATCAGTGCGAACAGCAGGTACACTGAAGCTTTCTTT	CAISANSRYTEAFF
TRBJ1-3	14	TRBV5-1	NA	TRBD1	TGCGCCAGCAGCAGGCGACAGGGGGAAAACACCATATATTTT	CASSRRQGENTIYF
TRBJ1-4	16	TRBV6-1	NA	NA	TGTGCCAGCAGTGAAGTCGTAGGAGCAACTAATGAAAAACTGTTTTTT	CASSEVVGATNEKLFF
TRBJ2-7	15	TRBV28	few	TRBD2	TGTGCCAGCACCATAGGGGCTAGCGGCTACTACGAGCAGTACTTC	CASTIGASGYYEQYF
TRBJ2-1	13	TRBV18	NA	NA	TGTGCCAGCTCACCCCGTGCCGGTAATGAGCAGTTCTTC	CASSPRAGNEQFF
TRBJ2-5	15	TRBV5-1	NA	NA	TGCGCCAGCAGCTTGGGCCGGGGGAGTAGGGAGACCCAGTACTTC	CASSLGRGSRETQYF
TRBJ2-5	14	TRBV9	once	TRBD1	TGTGCCATCAGCGTAGCTACTGGGACAGCTACCCAGTACTTC	CAISVATGTATQYF
TRBJ2-7	14	TRBV6-6	NA	TRBD1	TGTGCCAGCAAGACCGGGACAGGGGCCTACGAGCAGTACTTC	CASKTGTGAYEQYF
TRBJ1-2	18	TRBV9	NA	TRBD1	TGTGCCAGCAGCGCATCCCAGGACAGAGGGGGCCTTGGCTATGGCTACACCTTC	CASSASQDRGGLGYGYTF
TRBJ2-2	16	TRBV5-6	NA	NA	TGTGCCAGCAGCCCCCTCGGCGGGACCGACACCGGGGAGCTGTTTTTT	CASSPLGGTDTGELFF
TRBJ1-6	13	TRBV10-2	once	TRBD1	TGCGCCAGCAAGACAGGGGATAATTCACCCCTCCACTTT	CASKTGDNSPLHF
TRBJ2-2	15	TRBV7-6	once	TRBD2	TGTGCCAGCAGCTTAGCTCGCGGGAGGGCCGGGGAGCTGTTTTTT	CASSLARGRAGELFF
TRBJ2-7	15	TRBV7-2	NA	TRBD1	TGTGCCAGCGGCCAGAGGCGGACAGGAAATAACGAGCAGTACTTC	CASGQRRTGNNEQYF
TRBJ1-2	16	TRBV9	few	TRBD1	TGTGCCAGCAGCGTAGCTACGGGACAGGGGGAAGGTGGCTACACCTTC	CASSVATGQGEGGYTF
TRBJ2-3	15	TRBV19	many	TRBD2	TGTGCCAGTAGCGAAATAGCGGGGGGCCGCGATACGCAGTATTTT	CASSEIAGGRDTQYF
TRBJ1-1	14	TRBV18	few	NA	TGTGCCAGCTCACCTCCGGGAGCCAACACTGAAGCTTTCTTT	CASSPPGANTEAFF
TRBJ2-1	16	TRBV5-1	NA	TRBD1	TGCGCCAGCAGCGACCATCGGACAGGGTATGTCAGTGAGCAGTTCTTC	CASSDHRTGYVSEQFF